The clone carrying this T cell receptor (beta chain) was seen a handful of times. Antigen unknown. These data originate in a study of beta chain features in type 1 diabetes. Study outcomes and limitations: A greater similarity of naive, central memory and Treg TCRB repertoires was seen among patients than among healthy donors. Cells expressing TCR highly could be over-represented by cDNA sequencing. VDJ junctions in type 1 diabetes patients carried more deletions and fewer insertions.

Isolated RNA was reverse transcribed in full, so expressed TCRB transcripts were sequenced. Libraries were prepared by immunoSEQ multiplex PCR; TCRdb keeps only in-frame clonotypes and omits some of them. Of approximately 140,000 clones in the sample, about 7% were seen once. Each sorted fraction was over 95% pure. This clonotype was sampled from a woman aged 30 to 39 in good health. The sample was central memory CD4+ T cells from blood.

The CDR3 coding sequence is TGTGCCAGCAGCTTATCCCCTAACGCTCGCGAGCAGTACTTC. Translating gives CASSLSPNAREQYF. This chain links TRBV7-2 with TRBJ2-7; D uncertain. Germline-derived CDR1 and CDR2 are SGHTA and FQGNSA. The CDR3 covers 14 residues. V was cut by 2 bases and J by 6 bases, with 14 bases left in between. Full variable domain (outside the CDR3, taken from reference TRBV7-2 and TRBJ2-7): GAGVSQSPSNKVTEKGKDVELRCDPISGHTALYWYRQSLGQGLEFLIYFQGNSAPDKSGLPSDRFSAERTGGSVSTLTIQRTQQEDSAVYLCASSLSPNAREQYFGPGTRLTVT.